This TCR beta chain stems from a study of a mutant IDH1 vaccine in newly diagnosed glioma. As for the study in general: Vaccine administration was initiated 4-6 weeks following radiotherapy alone, or with temozolomide cycles. Of treated patients, roughly 62% were men and approximately 40% women, averaging around 39 years. The study, taken as a whole, reports: Patients showed vaccine-induced immune responses at a rate of around 94%.

This clone was recorded once. The target antigen is unknown. The junction and the germline gene differ at one end; a read error may be behind it. CDR1 and CDR2 from the germline V gene are GTSNPN and SVGIG (reference sequence). This CDR3 is built from 14 residues. This sample's time point: week 23, last vaccination. Doses of 300 ug of mutant IDH1 20-mer peptide were given with topical imiquimod. Donors harbored newly found WHO grade 3 or 4 IDH1-mutant, ATRX-lost astrocytomas. Profiled with immunoSEQ multiplex PCR; TCRdb holds only in-frame clones, not every one. The sample yields tens of thousands of clones, 75% to 90% seen once.

The chain employs TRBV30 and TRBJ2-3; D is unresolved. Sequencing used PBMCs, obtained from a glioma patient whose treatment included an IDH1 peptide vaccine. The clonotype comes from a woman in her forties or fifties with glioma. In DNA, the CDR3 is TGTGCCCGGAGTGTACTGGGCAGCACAGATACGCAGTATTTT. This sequence encodes CARSVLGSTDTQYF.